The rows below give T cell receptor beta chains drawn from one sample of a study of blood T cells in healthy people across ages. TCRdb called the 5' RACE reads again in MiXCR, with one record for every CDR3 protein. In the table there are about 1.1 million distinct CDR3 sequences, roughly two fifths of which are singletons. Sequenced material: blood. Receptors were obtained from a man aged 18 to 29 in good health. Both conserved end residues are part of each CDR3. The D gene is left open where the match is weak. Not all rows give a size; the values are once, few, many and, for expanded clones, a class.

clone size	D gene	V gene	J gene	CDR3 protein	CDR3 DNA
few	TRBD1	TRBV12-3/TRBV12-4	TRBJ2-5	CASSLGTGLNNEQYF	TGTGCCAGCAGTTTAGGGACAGGTTTGAACAATGAGCAGTACTTC
NA	TRBD1	TRBV20-1	TRBJ1-2	CSAQDRINYGYTF	TGCAGTGCTCAGGACAGGATTAACTATGGCTACACCTTC
NA	NA	TRBV2	TRBJ2-3	CASLTGPDTDTQYF	TGTGCCAGTCTGACGGGACCTGACACAGATACGCAGTATTTT
few	TRBD1	TRBV2	TRBJ2-3	CASRTGTGSPDTQYF	TGTGCCAGCAGGACCGGGACAGGGTCCCCAGATACGCAGTATTTT
few	NA	TRBV20-1	TRBJ2-5	CSASGKYQETQYF	TGCAGTGCTAGTGGGAAATACCAAGAGACCCAGTACTTC
NA	TRBD2	TRBV7-2	TRBJ2-3	CASSLMGLAGGADTQYF	TGTGCCAGCAGCTTAATGGGACTAGCGGGGGGGGCAGATACGCAGTATTTT
many	NA	TRBV29-1	TRBJ2-3	CSVEADGTPDTQYF	TGCAGCGTTGAAGCGGATGGAACCCCGGATACGCAGTATTTT
NA	TRBD2	TRBV6-6	TRBJ2-3	CASRLPGAGGSTDTQYF	TGTGCCAGCAGATTACCCGGGGCCGGGGGGAGCACAGATACGCAGTATTTT
many	NA	TRBV4-1	TRBJ1-1	CASSQDLKARTEAFF	TGCGCCAGCAGCCAAGATCTTAAAGCACGCACTGAAGCTTTCTTT
few	NA	TRBV5-6	TRBJ2-1	CASSLVDVPYNEQFF	TGTGCCAGCAGCTTGGTGGACGTTCCTTACAATGAGCAGTTCTTC
NA	TRBD2	TRBV3-1	TRBJ2-1	CASSPPTSVGEQFF	TGTGCCAGCAGCCCGCCGACTAGCGTCGGTGAGCAGTTCTTC
NA	TRBD1	TRBV12-3/TRBV12-4	TRBJ1-2	CASTLQGNYGYTF	TGTGCCAGCACCCTACAGGGGAACTATGGCTACACCTTC
few	NA	TRBV7-9	TRBJ1-1	CASSSGVGKNTEAFF	TGTGCCAGCAGTTCCGGCGTGGGGAAGAACACTGAAGCTTTCTTT
NA	NA	TRBV7-9	TRBJ2-1	CASSLVGQSDNEQFF	TGTGCTAGCAGCTTAGTAGGACAGAGCGACAATGAGCAGTTCTTC
once	NA	TRBV6-2/TRBV6-3	TRBJ1-3	CASSYSGRSLGNTIYF	TGTGCCAGCAGTTACTCCGGCAGATCGCTCGGAAACACCATATATTTT
NA	NA	TRBV6-5	TRBJ1-2	CASSGGGSYGYTF	TGTGCCAGCAGTGGGGGGGGGAGCTATGGCTACACCTTC
NA	NA	TRBV21-1	TRBJ1-5	CASSTRETNQPQHF	TGTGCCAGCAGCACCCGGGAAACCAATCAGCCCCAGCATTTT
NA	TRBD2	TRBV6-1	TRBJ2-7	CASSGWGGEQYF	TGTGCCAGCAGTGGTTGGGGGGGCGAGCAGTACTTC
few	NA	TRBV2	TRBJ1-2	CASSLRTAQEYGYTF	TGTGCCAGCAGCCTCAGGACAGCTCAAGAATATGGCTACACCTTC
NA	NA	TRBV13	TRBJ2-3	CASSRPPRPDTQYF	TGTGCCAGCAGCCGCCCCCCTCGCCCAGATACGCAGTATTTT
few	NA	TRBV6-6	TRBJ1-6	CASNSLNSPLHF	TGTGCCAGCAACAGTTTAAATTCACCCCTCCACTTT
NA	NA	TRBV4-1	TRBJ1-1	CASSHHGFGVSTEAFF	TGCGCCAGCAGCCACCATGGTTTCGGGGTTTCCACTGAAGCTTTCTTT
few	TRBD1	TRBV5-1	TRBJ1-2	CASSVNAETGLDYGYTF	TGCGCCAGCAGCGTGAACGCCGAGACAGGGTTGGACTATGGCTACACCTTC
NA	NA	TRBV11-2	TRBJ1-5	CASSPERGQPQHF	TGTGCCAGCAGCCCCGAGAGGGGTCAGCCCCAGCATTTT
NA	NA	TRBV6-5	TRBJ2-5	CASSYSIGHRGETQYF	TGTGCCAGCAGTTACTCGATCGGGCATAGAGGGGAGACCCAGTACTTC
NA	NA	TRBV5-1	TRBJ2-1	CASSGSSVYNEQFF	TGCGCCAGCAGCGGGAGCTCAGTCTACAATGAGCAGTTCTTC
NA	NA	TRBV18	TRBJ1-1	CASSLQEKNTEAFF	TGTGCCAGCTCACTCCAGGAGAAGAACACTGAAGCTTTCTTT
NA	TRBD2	TRBV20-1	TRBJ2-5	CSARDDGLAVDQETQYF	TGCAGTGCTAGAGATGACGGGCTAGCGGTCGACCAAGAGACCCAGTACTTC
few	NA	TRBV12-3/TRBV12-4	TRBJ1-2	CASSLEGAGLVAYGYTF	TGTGCCAGCAGTTTAGAAGGAGCTGGGCTCGTTGCCTATGGCTACACCTTC
NA	NA	TRBV14	TRBJ1-2	CASSQDAYSGYTF	TGTGCCAGCAGCCAAGATGCGTATTCTGGCTACACCTTC
NA	NA	TRBV29-1	TRBJ2-3	CSVAGGRATDTQYF	TGCAGCGTTGCAGGAGGTAGGGCCACAGATACGCAGTATTTT
NA	NA	TRBV10-3	TRBJ1-2	CAISDGEETLDYGYTF	TGTGCCATCAGTGATGGCGAGGAAACCCTAGACTATGGCTACACCTTC
many	TRBD1	TRBV7-9	TRBJ1-6	CASSSDRSSYNSPLHF	TGTGCCAGCAGCTCGGACAGGAGCTCCTATAATTCACCCCTCCACTTT
NA	TRBD1	TRBV7-6	TRBJ1-1	CASSLIPDREGAFF	TGTGCCAGCAGCTTAATCCCCGACAGGGAGGGGGCTTTCTTT
few	NA	TRBV12-3/TRBV12-4	TRBJ2-5	CASLRTPQETQYF	TGTGCCAGCCTTCGGACCCCGCAAGAGACCCAGTACTTC
few	NA	TRBV4-2	TRBJ2-5	CASSQDYGGEVGEQYF	TGTGCCAGCAGCCAAGATTACGGCGGGGAGGTAGGTGAGCAGTACTTC
few	TRBD2	TRBV20-1	TRBJ2-1	CSVRRLAGVYNEQFF	TGCAGTGTTCGAAGACTAGCGGGCGTCTACAATGAGCAGTTCTTC
NA	NA	TRBV20-1	TRBJ1-5	CSARRRVARGNQPQHF	TGCAGTGCTAGAAGGCGCGTCGCGAGGGGCAATCAGCCCCAGCATTTT
NA	TRBD2	TRBV7-2	TRBJ2-7	CASSLVPITSGAEQYF	TGTGCCAGCAGCTTAGTTCCCATAACTAGCGGGGCCGAGCAGTACTTC
once	NA	TRBV5-1	TRBJ2-3	CASSQRHIPKGDTQYF	TGCGCCAGCAGTCAAAGACACATACCAAAGGGGGATACGCAGTATTTT
once	NA	TRBV11-2	TRBJ2-1	CASQGLGEQFF	TGTGCCAGCCAGGGTTTAGGTGAGCAGTTCTTC
NA	TRBD1	TRBV7-9	TRBJ2-2	CASSSSPWTGPKNTGELFF	TGTGCCAGCAGCTCCTCTCCTTGGACAGGCCCGAAGAACACCGGGGAGCTGTTTTTT
NA	NA	TRBV7-2	TRBJ2-5	CASSLGRDQEETQYF	TGTGCCAGCAGCTTAGGACGGGACCAAGAGGAGACCCAGTACTTC
NA	TRBD2	TRBV4-1	TRBJ2-1	CASSQSPGGPVRNEQFF	TGCGCCAGCAGCCAAAGTCCGGGGGGGCCTGTTCGAAATGAGCAGTTCTTC
few	NA	TRBV3-1	TRBJ1-2	CASTPGWGYGYTF	TGTGCCAGCACCCCAGGGTGGGGCTATGGCTACACCTTC
NA	NA	TRBV3-1	TRBJ1-2	CASSQTRDASFLSDYTF	TGTGCCAGCAGCCAAACCCGGGACGCTTCCTTTTTATCTGACTACACCTTC
NA	NA	TRBV11-3	TRBJ1-2	CASSLDPSYRPYYGYTF	TGTGCCAGCAGCTTAGATCCCTCGTATAGGCCATACTATGGCTACACCTTC
few	TRBD1	TRBV5-1	TRBJ2-2	CASSPGQTVNTGELFF	TGCGCCAGCAGCCCGGGACAGACTGTGAACACCGGGGAGCTGTTTTTT
few	NA	TRBV12-3/TRBV12-4	TRBJ1-1	CASSLGVDPGNTEAFF	TGTGCCAGCAGTTTAGGGGTAGACCCCGGGAACACTGAAGCTTTCTTT
NA	NA	TRBV15	TRBJ1-5	CATSAFVDSNQPQHF	TGTGCCACCAGCGCTTTTGTTGATAGCAATCAGCCCCAGCATTTT
few	NA	TRBV7-9	TRBJ1-5	CASSPPGTDRNQPQHF	TGTGCCAGCAGCCCACCGGGAACGGATCGCAATCAGCCCCAGCATTTT
NA	NA	TRBV20-1	TRBJ1-4	CSASDTDGPTNEKLFF	TGCAGTGCTAGCGACACCGACGGACCCACTAATGAAAAACTGTTTTTT
NA	NA	TRBV4-3	TRBJ1-2	CASSQTGFMVGYTF	TGCGCCAGCAGCCAAACAGGGTTTATGGTAGGCTACACCTTC
NA	NA	TRBV7-9	TRBJ2-5	CASSFGASSPYQETQYF	TGTGCCAGCAGCTTTGGGGCTAGCTCCCCCTACCAAGAGACCCAGTACTTC
few	NA	TRBV6-6	TRBJ1-4	CASSYQGTDEKLFF	TGTGCCAGCAGTTACCAAGGGACGGATGAAAAACTGTTTTTT
few	NA	TRBV20-1	TRBJ1-2	CSARLSREKFNYGYTF	TGCAGTGCTCGACTCTCCCGGGAGAAATTTAACTATGGCTACACCTTC